The rows below give T cell receptor beta chains drawn from one sample of a study of cytomegalovirus exposure and HLA in healthy donors. Profiled with immunoSEQ multiplex PCR; TCRdb holds only in-frame clones, not every one. The repertoire holds roughly 47,000 clones, with approximately 93% as singletons. Sequenced input: PBMCs. The receptors stem from a woman aged 18 to 35 in good health and CMV-seronegative. Each CDR3 is given with its conserved first and last residue. D genes are given only for firm matches. A clone size is listed for some rows: how often the clone was seen (once, few, many), or a class if it is expanded.

d_call j_call clone_size v_call cdr3_nt cdr3_aa
- TRBJ1-1 - TRBV19 TGTGCCAGTAGTTCTACAGGGAACACTGAAGCTTTCTTT CASSSTGNTEAFF
TRBD1 TRBJ1-6 - TRBV7-9 TGTGCCAGCAGCACAAACCCCCCGGGACAGGCGAATTCACCCCTCCACTTT CASSTNPPGQANSPLHF
TRBD2 TRBJ2-5 - TRBV18 TGTGCCAGCTCACCACGCCTAGCGGGAGGAGGAGAGACCCAGTACTTC CASSPRLAGGGETQYF
TRBD1 TRBJ2-2 - TRBV6-6 TGTGCCAGCACCAAAGGACAGGGGGAAAGCGGCGGGGAGCTGTTTTTT CASTKGQGESGGELFF
TRBD2 TRBJ2-1 - TRBV29-1 TGCAGCGTTGAAGATTGGGCAGGGAGGGGTATGGGTGAGCAGTTCTTC CSVEDWAGRGMGEQFF
- TRBJ1-5 - TRBV19 TGTGCCAGTAGTATAGCGACAGCCAGCAATCAGCCCCAGCATTTT CASSIATASNQPQHF
TRBD1 TRBJ2-7 - TRBV5-1 TGCGCCAGCAGCTTGTTGGACAGGGGAAGCGAGCAGTACTTC CASSLLDRGSEQYF
TRBD1 TRBJ2-6 - TRBV28 TGTGCCAGCAGTTTCCCCCCAGACGGTGGACAGGGGGCGCGTGGGGCCAACGTCCTGACTTTC CASSFPPDGGQGARGANVLTF
TRBD1 TRBJ1-3 - TRBV19 TGTGCCAGTCAAACCGGGACAGCCTCTGGAAACACCATATATTTT CASQTGTASGNTIYF
TRBD2 TRBJ2-1 - TRBV5-4 TGTGCCAGCAGCTTGGCGGGAGGGAGTAATGAGCAGTTCTTC CASSLAGGSNEQFF
TRBD1 TRBJ2-7 - TRBV6-5 TGTGCCAGCAGTTACGGGACAGGGTTGGAAGGCGAGCAGTACTTC CASSYGTGLEGEQYF
TRBD2 TRBJ2-5 - TRBV10-3 TGTGCCTCCCGGAGGGGAGCGGGGGGAGGAGAGACCCAGTACTTC CASRRGAGGGETQYF
TRBD2 TRBJ2-1 - TRBV11-2 TGTGCCAGCAGGCCCGACCTAGCGGCCTACAATGAGCAGTTCTTC CASRPDLAAYNEQFF
- TRBJ2-3 - TRBV28 TGTGCCAGCGTGCGCCTAGATATCGGCACAGATACGCAGTATTTT CASVRLDIGTDTQYF
- TRBJ1-1 - TRBV13 TGTGCCAGCAGCTTGTGGGGGGGTGACACTGAAGCTTTCTTT CASSLWGGDTEAFF
- TRBJ1-2 - TRBV18 TGTGCCAGCTCACTCTCGAGGGATGGCTACACCTTC CASSLSRDGYTF
- TRBJ2-7 - TRBV10-1 TGCGCCAGCAGTGATGACATCTCCTACGAGCAGTACTTC CASSDDISYEQYF
- TRBJ2-7 - TRBV9 TGTGCCAGCAGCGTAGGGGAGTCCTACGAGCAGTACTTC CASSVGESYEQYF
- TRBJ1-2 - TRBV5-4 TGTGCCAGCAGCTTGGCAGAAAGAGCCGGGATAACAACTTTCTATGGCTACACCTTC CASSLAERAGITTFYGYTF
- TRBJ1-1 - TRBV19 TGTGCCAGTAGCCCTCTAGGGAGAGAGAACACTGAAGCTTTCTTT CASSPLGRENTEAFF
- TRBJ2-5 - TRBV28 TGTGCCAGCAGTTCCCAGAGGTCCCTCCAAGAGACCCAGTACTTC CASSSQRSLQETQYF
TRBD2 TRBJ2-7 - TRBV28 TGTGCCAGCAGTTTGAGCGGGACCGTATACGAGCAGTACTTC CASSLSGTVYEQYF
TRBD2 TRBJ2-1 - TRBV10-3 TGTGCCTCACAGGCCGGGGTAGCGGGGGAATTTGAGCAGTTCTTC CASQAGVAGEFEQFF
TRBD2 TRBJ2-3 few TRBV2 TGTGCCAGCAGTTTAAGGACTAGCGGGGGGACAGATACGCAGTATTTT CASSLRTSGGTDTQYF
- TRBJ1-2 - TRBV7-9 TGTGCCAGCAGCTCGAGATTCTATGGCTACACCTTC CASSSRFYGYTF
TRBD1 TRBJ1-3 - TRBV6-5 TGTGCCAGCGGGACAGGGGGAAACACCATATATTTT CASGTGGNTIYF
TRBD1 TRBJ2-1 - TRBV19 TGTGCCAGTACCGGGACAGGTTCCTACAATGAGCAGTTCTTC CASTGTGSYNEQFF
- TRBJ2-7 once TRBV28 TGTGCCAGCAGTTTAAACATAAAGACCTACGAGCAGTACTTC CASSLNIKTYEQYF
TRBD2 TRBJ2-3 - TRBV19 TGTGCCAGTAGTATCCCGACTAGCGGCACAGATACGCAGTATTTT CASSIPTSGTDTQYF